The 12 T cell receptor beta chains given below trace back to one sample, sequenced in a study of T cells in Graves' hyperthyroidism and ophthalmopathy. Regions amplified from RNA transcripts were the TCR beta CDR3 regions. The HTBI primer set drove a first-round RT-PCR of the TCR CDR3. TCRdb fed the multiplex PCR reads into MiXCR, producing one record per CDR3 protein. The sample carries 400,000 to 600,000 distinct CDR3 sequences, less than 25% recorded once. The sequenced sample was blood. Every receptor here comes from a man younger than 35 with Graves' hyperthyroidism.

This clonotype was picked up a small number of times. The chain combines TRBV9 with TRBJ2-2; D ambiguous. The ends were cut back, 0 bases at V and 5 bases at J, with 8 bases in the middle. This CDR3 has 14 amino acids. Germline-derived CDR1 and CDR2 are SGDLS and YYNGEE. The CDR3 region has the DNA TGTGCCAGCAGCGTAGGGCCACTTACCGGGGAGCTGTTTTTT. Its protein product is CASSVGPLTGELFF.

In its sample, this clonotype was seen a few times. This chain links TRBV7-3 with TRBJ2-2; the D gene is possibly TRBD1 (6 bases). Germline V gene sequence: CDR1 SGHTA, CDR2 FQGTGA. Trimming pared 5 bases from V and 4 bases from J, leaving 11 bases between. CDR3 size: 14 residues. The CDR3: CASSATGRTGELFF. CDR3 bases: TGTGCCAGCAGCGCCACAGGGCGCACCGGGGAGCTGTTTTTT.

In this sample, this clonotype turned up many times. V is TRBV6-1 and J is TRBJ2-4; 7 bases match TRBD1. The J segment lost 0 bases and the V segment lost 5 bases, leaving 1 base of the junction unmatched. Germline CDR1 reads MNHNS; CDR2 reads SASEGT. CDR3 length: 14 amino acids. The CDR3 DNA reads TGTGCCAGCAGTCAGGGGGTAGCCAAAAACATTCAGTACTTC. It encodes CASSQGVAKNIQYF.

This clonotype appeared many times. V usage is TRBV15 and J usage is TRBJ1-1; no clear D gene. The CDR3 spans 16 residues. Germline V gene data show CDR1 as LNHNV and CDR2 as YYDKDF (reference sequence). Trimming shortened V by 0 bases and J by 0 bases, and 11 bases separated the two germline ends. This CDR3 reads CATSRDASRLNTEAFF. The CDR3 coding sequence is TGTGCCACCAGCAGAGATGCAAGCCGCCTGAACACTGAAGCTTTCTTT.

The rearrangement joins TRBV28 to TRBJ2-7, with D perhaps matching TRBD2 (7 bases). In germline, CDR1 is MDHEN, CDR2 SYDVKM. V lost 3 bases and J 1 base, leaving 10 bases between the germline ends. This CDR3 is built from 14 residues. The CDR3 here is CASSFRGASYEQYF. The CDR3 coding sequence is TGTGCCAGCAGTTTTCGGGGGGCTTCCTACGAGCAGTACTTC.

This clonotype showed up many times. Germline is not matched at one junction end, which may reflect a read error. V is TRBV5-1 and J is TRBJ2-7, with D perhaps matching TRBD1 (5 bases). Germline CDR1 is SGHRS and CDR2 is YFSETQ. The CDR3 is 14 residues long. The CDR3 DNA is TGTGCCAGCAGCTTGAATAGGGGATCCTACGAGCAGTACTTC. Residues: CASSLNRGSYEQYF.

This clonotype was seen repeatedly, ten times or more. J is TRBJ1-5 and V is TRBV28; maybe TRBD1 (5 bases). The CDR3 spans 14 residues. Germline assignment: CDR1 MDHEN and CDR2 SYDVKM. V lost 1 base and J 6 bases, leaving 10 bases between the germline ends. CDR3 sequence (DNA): TGTGCCAGCAGTTTATTCAGGGAAAGTCAGCCCCAGCATTTT. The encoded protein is CASSLFRESQPQHF.

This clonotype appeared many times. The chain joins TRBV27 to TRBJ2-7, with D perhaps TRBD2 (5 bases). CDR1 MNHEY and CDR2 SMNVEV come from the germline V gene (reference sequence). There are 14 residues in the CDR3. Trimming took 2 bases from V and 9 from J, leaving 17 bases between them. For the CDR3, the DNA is TGTGCCAGCAGTTTAACCCCCCTAGGACTTGGGCAGTACTTC. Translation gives CASSLTPLGLGQYF.

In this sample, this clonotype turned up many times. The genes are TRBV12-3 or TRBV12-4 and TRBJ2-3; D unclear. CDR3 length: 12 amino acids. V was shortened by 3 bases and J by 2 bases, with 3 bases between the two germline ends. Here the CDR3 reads CASSFSTDTQYF. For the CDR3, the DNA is TGTGCCAGCAGTTTTTCCACAGATACGCAGTATTTT.

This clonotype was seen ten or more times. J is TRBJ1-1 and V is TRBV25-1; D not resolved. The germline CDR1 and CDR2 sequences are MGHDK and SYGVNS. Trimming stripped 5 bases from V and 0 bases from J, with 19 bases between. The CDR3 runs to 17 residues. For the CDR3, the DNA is TGTGCCAGCAGTATCCGCCTCCCTAACAGTATGAACACTGAAGCTTTCTTT. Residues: CASSIRLPNSMNTEAFF.

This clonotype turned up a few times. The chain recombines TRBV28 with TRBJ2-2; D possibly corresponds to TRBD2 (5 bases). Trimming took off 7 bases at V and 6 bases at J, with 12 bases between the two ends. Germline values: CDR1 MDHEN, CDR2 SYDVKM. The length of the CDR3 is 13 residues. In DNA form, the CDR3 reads TGTGCCAGCATCAATTCGGGGTCCGGGGAGCTGTTTTTT. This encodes CASINSGSGELFF.

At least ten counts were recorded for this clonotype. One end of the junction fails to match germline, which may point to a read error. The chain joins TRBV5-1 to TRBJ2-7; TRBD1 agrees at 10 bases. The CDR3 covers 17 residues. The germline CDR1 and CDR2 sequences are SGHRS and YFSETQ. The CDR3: CANSLGPIGTGDNEQYF. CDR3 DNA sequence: TGCGCCAACAGCTTGGGACCCATAGGGACAGGGGACAACGAGCAGTACTTC.